The clone carrying this T cell receptor beta chain has a handful of counts. V was trimmed by 5 bases and J by 11 bases, leaving 21 bases between them. The CDR3 consists of 14 residues. CDR1 and CDR2 from the germline V gene are SGHTA and FQGNSA. Assay used: immunoSEQ multiplex PCR; TCRdb lists only in-frame clones, some missing. The table lists 200,000 to 250,000 clones, over 60% of them singletons. The sample originates from a study of blood T cell repertoires in COVID-19. This chain joins TRBV7-2 and TRBJ1-1; TRBD1 might be the D (5 bases). The sequence was obtained from a woman in her seventies with acute or convalescent COVID-19. The material sequenced was peripheral blood. In DNA, the CDR3 is TGTGCCAGCAGCCCAACCAATTCCGGGGGAGGCGCTTTCTTT. Translation gives CASSPTNSGGGAFF.